This T cell receptor (beta chain) was retrieved from a study of CD8 T cell repertoires and HIV-1 epitope variants. Sequencing was performed with immunoSEQ multiplex PCR; in TCRdb, only in-frame clones are kept and a portion is missing. The data hold under 100,000 clones, with roughly 81% observed a single time. Only one count was recorded for this clone. V dropped 2 bases and J dropped 8 bases, with 12 bases sitting between them. In germline, CDR1 is MNHEY, CDR2 SVGAGI. The CDR3 totals 13 residues. The TCR was taken from a male donor with HIV. Sequenced material: uncultured baseline CD8+ T cells from peripheral blood mononuclear cells (PBMCs). The chain employs TRBV6-5 and TRBJ1-2; D not certain. The chain's CDR3 is CASSYDPQYGYTF. CDR3 DNA: TGTGCCAGCAGTTACGATCCCCAATACGGCTACACCTTC.